This is a list of T cell receptor beta chains from one sample in a study of OX40 agonist ivuxolimab in advanced cancers. TCRdb's table, derived via immunoSEQ multiplex PCR, lists solely in-frame clones and lacks some. In the table there are around 28,000 clones, approximately 86% of which are singletons. Source: CD4+ or CD8+ T cells sorted from blood, taken in a trial of the OX40 agonist ivuxolimab. The receptor source for this set is an adult with an advanced solid tumor such as melanoma, head and neck, liver or kidney cancer. Both conserved end residues are part of each CDR3. A D gene is named only where the DNA matches it firmly. Expanded clones get a size class; other rows say once, few or many, or leave the size out.

v_gene,d_gene,abundance,j_gene,CDR3nt,CDR3aa
TRBV7-6,TRBD2,NA,TRBJ2-1,TGTGCCAGCACCTTGGGACTAGCGGGGTACAATGAGCAGTTCTTC,CASTLGLAGYNEQFF
TRBV13,TRBD2,NA,TRBJ2-3,TGTGCCAGCAGCTCCTTAGCGGGGGAGAGCACAGATACGCAGTATTTT,CASSSLAGESTDTQYF
TRBV9,NA,NA,TRBJ2-7,TGTGCCAGCAGCGTAGCTTCAAGGGGCTACGAGCAGTACTTC,CASSVASRGYEQYF
TRBV19,TRBD1,once,TRBJ2-7,TGTGCCAGTAGTTCGGACAGGGAAGGCTACGAGCAGTACTTC,CASSSDREGYEQYF
TRBV11-3,TRBD1,NA,TRBJ2-7,TGTGCCAGCAGCTTCGGGACAGGGCCCTACGAGCAGTACTTC,CASSFGTGPYEQYF
TRBV28,NA,NA,TRBJ2-7,TGTGCCAGCAGTTTAATAACATGGGGGGCCCTCGGGGGGCAGTACTTC,CASSLITWGALGGQYF
TRBV29-1,TRBD2,NA,TRBJ2-7,TGCAGCGTAGGACTAGCGGGAATCTACGAGCAGTACTTC,CSVGLAGIYEQYF
TRBV28,NA,NA,TRBJ1-3,TGTGCCAGCAGCGAAACAGGGAGAGGAAACACCATATATTTT,CASSETGRGNTIYF
TRBV6-5,NA,NA,TRBJ1-6,TGTGCCAGCAGTTACTCGGAGGACTCACCCCTCCACTTT,CASSYSEDSPLHF
TRBV5-1,NA,NA,TRBJ2-7,TGCGCCAGCAGCTTGGTGGCAGATCGAGCCTACGAGCAGTACTTC,CASSLVADRAYEQYF
TRBV6-6,NA,few,TRBJ2-3,TGTGCCAGCACCCTCGTTTGGGGGCCGAGCACAGATACGCAGTATTTT,CASTLVWGPSTDTQYF
TRBV30,NA,NA,TRBJ1-1,TGTGCCTGGAGTGTAACAGGGAACGAAGCTTTCTTT,CAWSVTGNEAFF
TRBV19,NA,NA,TRBJ2-7,TGTGCCAGTAGTATGGATGGGGCCCTTTACGAGCAGTACTTC,CASSMDGALYEQYF
TRBV6-5,NA,NA,TRBJ2-3,TGTGCCAGCAGTTATGGGATGCGGAGGGTGGATACGCAGTATTTT,CASSYGMRRVDTQYF
TRBV13,NA,NA,TRBJ2-3,TGTGCCAGCAGCTTAGGGCCTCCACGCCGCACAGATACGCAGTATTTT,CASSLGPPRRTDTQYF